A selection of T cell receptor beta chains follows, all from one sample in a study of cytomegalovirus exposure and HLA in healthy donors. Some clones are missing from TCRdb's copy, which holds only in-frame ones; the method was immunoSEQ multiplex PCR. The sample has 90,000 or so clones, about four fifths seen once. The sequenced sample consisted of PBMCs. The receptors shown here come from a woman aged 40 to 50 in good health and CMV-seronegative. The CDR3 runs from the conserved cysteine through the conserved F or W. Fields, in order: CDR3 DNA, CDR3 protein, CDR3 length, D gene, clone size, V gene, J gene. The D gene is left open where the match is weak. Rows may omit the clone size; those that give it use once, few, many or a size class.

CDR3 DNA: TGTGCCAGTAGTGCAGACAGGGGGGATACGCAGTATTTT
CDR3 protein: CASSADRGDTQYF
CDR3 length: 13
D gene: TRBD1
clone size: -
V gene: TRBV19
J gene: TRBJ2-3

CDR3 DNA: TGCGCCAGCAGTGAGTCGGTAGGGATGCGGGAGGACTACGAGCAGTACTTC
CDR3 protein: CASSESVGMREDYEQYF
CDR3 length: 17
D gene: TRBD2
clone size: -
V gene: TRBV10-1
J gene: TRBJ2-7

CDR3 DNA: TGTGCCAGCAGTGATTCAGGGGGCGCATCCGCCTATGGCTACACCTTC
CDR3 protein: CASSDSGGASAYGYTF
CDR3 length: 16
D gene: TRBD1
clone size: -
V gene: TRBV6-4
J gene: TRBJ1-2

CDR3 DNA: TGTGCCAGCAGTTTGACCGAGTGGGCGACCGGCACAGATACGCAGTATTTT
CDR3 protein: CASSLTEWATGTDTQYF
CDR3 length: 17
D gene: -
clone size: -
V gene: TRBV28
J gene: TRBJ2-3

CDR3 DNA: TGTGCCTGGAGCAGTACCAAGCGGGACACGCAGTATTTT
CDR3 protein: CAWSSTKRDTQYF
CDR3 length: 13
D gene: TRBD2
clone size: -
V gene: TRBV30
J gene: TRBJ2-3

CDR3 DNA: TGTGCCAGCAGTGACGAAGCGGGAGGGACAGATACGCAGTATTTT
CDR3 protein: CASSDEAGGTDTQYF
CDR3 length: 15
D gene: TRBD2
clone size: few
V gene: TRBV6-4
J gene: TRBJ2-3

CDR3 DNA: TGCGCCAGCAGCTCCCATTCTAGTGGGACAGATACGCAGTATTTT
CDR3 protein: CASSSHSSGTDTQYF
CDR3 length: 15
D gene: -
clone size: once
V gene: TRBV5-1
J gene: TRBJ2-3

CDR3 DNA: TGCGCCAGCAGCTTGGAACAGGTTAACACCAACTACGAGCAGTACTTC
CDR3 protein: CASSLEQVNTNYEQYF
CDR3 length: 16
D gene: -
clone size: -
V gene: TRBV5-1
J gene: TRBJ2-7

CDR3 DNA: TGTGCCAGTAGTACCAACCAGGGAGGTGAGCAGTTCTTC
CDR3 protein: CASSTNQGGEQFF
CDR3 length: 13
D gene: -
clone size: many
V gene: TRBV19
J gene: TRBJ2-1

CDR3 DNA: TGTGCCAGCAGCTTGGCCCCTAGCGGGCCTTGGGACAATGAGCAGTTCTTC
CDR3 protein: CASSLAPSGPWDNEQFF
CDR3 length: 17
D gene: TRBD2
clone size: -
V gene: TRBV5-6
J gene: TRBJ2-1

CDR3 DNA: TGTGCCACCAGCAGAGCATTAACAGGGGGCTCCTACGAGCAGTACTTC
CDR3 protein: CATSRALTGGSYEQYF
CDR3 length: 16
D gene: TRBD1
clone size: once
V gene: TRBV15
J gene: TRBJ2-7

CDR3 DNA: TGTGCCAGCAGCGGGACTAGCGGGGATTACAATGAGCAGTTCTTC
CDR3 protein: CASSGTSGDYNEQFF
CDR3 length: 15
D gene: TRBD2
clone size: few
V gene: TRBV7-9
J gene: TRBJ2-1

CDR3 DNA: TGCGCCAGCAAGGAAGCGGGAGACTACGAGCAGTACTTC
CDR3 protein: CASKEAGDYEQYF
CDR3 length: 13
D gene: TRBD2
clone size: -
V gene: TRBV5-1
J gene: TRBJ2-7

CDR3 DNA: TGTGCCAGCAGCTTCGGGCAGGGGAACACTGAAGCTTTCTTT
CDR3 protein: CASSFGQGNTEAFF
CDR3 length: 14
D gene: -
clone size: few
V gene: TRBV13
J gene: TRBJ1-1

CDR3 DNA: TGTGCCTGGGAAAAGGAAGTAGCGGAATCCTACGAGCAGTACTTC
CDR3 protein: CAWEKEVAESYEQYF
CDR3 length: 15
D gene: -
clone size: -
V gene: TRBV30
J gene: TRBJ2-7

CDR3 DNA: TGTGCCACCCCCCGAGCGGGAGTCAAGTACGAGCAGTACTTC
CDR3 protein: CATPRAGVKYEQYF
CDR3 length: 14
D gene: TRBD2
clone size: -
V gene: TRBV7-2
J gene: TRBJ2-7

CDR3 DNA: TGTGCCATCAGTGCGGCAGGGCCTAGCTCTGGAAACACCATATATTTT
CDR3 protein: CAISAAGPSSGNTIYF
CDR3 length: 16
D gene: -
clone size: -
V gene: TRBV10-3
J gene: TRBJ1-3

CDR3 DNA: TGTGCCAGCAGCTTAAGCGGGAGGGCGGGGGAGCAGTTCTTC
CDR3 protein: CASSLSGRAGEQFF
CDR3 length: 14
D gene: TRBD2
clone size: once
V gene: TRBV7-2
J gene: TRBJ2-1

CDR3 DNA: TGTGCCAGCAGTGTGGGGCTATACACTGAAGCTTTCTTT
CDR3 protein: CASSVGLYTEAFF
CDR3 length: 13
D gene: -
clone size: -
V gene: TRBV6-1
J gene: TRBJ1-1

CDR3 DNA: TGCGCCAGCAGCCCGACAGGGGTCGGGGCCAACGTCCTGACTTTC
CDR3 protein: CASSPTGVGANVLTF
CDR3 length: 15
D gene: TRBD1
clone size: few
V gene: TRBV5-1
J gene: TRBJ2-6

CDR3 DNA: TGCAGCGTTGAGTGGCTTGGGACTAGCGGGGGCTCGAACACCGGGGAGCTGTTTTTT
CDR3 protein: CSVEWLGTSGGSNTGELFF
CDR3 length: 19
D gene: TRBD2
clone size: -
V gene: TRBV29-1
J gene: TRBJ2-2

CDR3 DNA: TGTGCCAGCAGCTCCTCCAACAGGGCGCACACTGAAGCTTTCTTT
CDR3 protein: CASSSSNRAHTEAFF
CDR3 length: 15
D gene: -
clone size: -
V gene: TRBV5-4
J gene: TRBJ1-1

CDR3 DNA: TGTGCCAGCTCCTCCGGAGTGTATAGCAATCAGCCCCAGCATTTT
CDR3 protein: CASSSGVYSNQPQHF
CDR3 length: 15
D gene: -
clone size: -
V gene: TRBV9
J gene: TRBJ1-5

CDR3 DNA: TGCGCCAGCAGCTTAATAGTGAGGAGCTCCTACGAGCAGTACTTC
CDR3 protein: CASSLIVRSSYEQYF
CDR3 length: 15
D gene: -
clone size: -
V gene: TRBV5-1
J gene: TRBJ2-7

CDR3 DNA: TGTGCCAGCAGTCCCCCTAGCGGGAGAGTGGCCGGGGAGCTGTTTTTT
CDR3 protein: CASSPPSGRVAGELFF
CDR3 length: 16
D gene: TRBD2
clone size: -
V gene: TRBV27
J gene: TRBJ2-2

CDR3 DNA: TGCGCCAGCAGCCAAGCGGTTAGCGGCTTAGGTGAGCAGTACTTC
CDR3 protein: CASSQAVSGLGEQYF
CDR3 length: 15
D gene: -
clone size: -
V gene: TRBV4-1
J gene: TRBJ2-7

CDR3 DNA: TGTGCCAGCACCCCCCCGGGGGTAGGAGGCGGGGAGCTGTTTTTT
CDR3 protein: CASTPPGVGGGELFF
CDR3 length: 15
D gene: -
clone size: -
V gene: TRBV6-6
J gene: TRBJ2-2

CDR3 DNA: TGTGCCAGCAGTGAGGGGACTAGCACAGATACGCAGTATTTT
CDR3 protein: CASSEGTSTDTQYF
CDR3 length: 14
D gene: -
clone size: -
V gene: TRBV6-1
J gene: TRBJ2-3

CDR3 DNA: TGCGCCAGCAGCTCTGGACAAGTCGGGACTGAAGCTTTCTTT
CDR3 protein: CASSSGQVGTEAFF
CDR3 length: 14
D gene: -
clone size: -
V gene: TRBV5-1
J gene: TRBJ1-1

CDR3 DNA: TGTGCCAGCAGTTTAAGCGGACTCTCCTACGAGCAGTACTTC
CDR3 protein: CASSLSGLSYEQYF
CDR3 length: 14
D gene: -
clone size: few
V gene: TRBV27
J gene: TRBJ2-7

CDR3 DNA: TGTGCCAGCAGCACTTATAGCCTCGGAAGCAATCAGCCCCAGCATTTT
CDR3 protein: CASSTYSLGSNQPQHF
CDR3 length: 16
D gene: -
clone size: -
V gene: TRBV28
J gene: TRBJ1-5

CDR3 DNA: TGCGCCAGCAGCCAAGTAGGCAGGACTAATGAAAAACTGTTTTTT
CDR3 protein: CASSQVGRTNEKLFF
CDR3 length: 15
D gene: -
clone size: -
V gene: TRBV4-1
J gene: TRBJ1-4

CDR3 DNA: TGTGCCAGCAGCTTAGAAAGGGGAACCTCCTACGAGCAGTACTTC
CDR3 protein: CASSLERGTSYEQYF
CDR3 length: 15
D gene: -
clone size: -
V gene: TRBV11-2
J gene: TRBJ2-7

CDR3 DNA: TGTGCCACCAGCCAATTAGTTGACACCGGGGAGCTGTTTTTT
CDR3 protein: CATSQLVDTGELFF
CDR3 length: 14
D gene: -
clone size: once
V gene: TRBV15
J gene: TRBJ2-2

CDR3 DNA: TGTGCCAGCAGTGCGGGGCCAGGTAATGAGCAGTTCTTC
CDR3 protein: CASSAGPGNEQFF
CDR3 length: 13
D gene: -
clone size: -
V gene: TRBV27
J gene: TRBJ2-1

CDR3 DNA: TGTGCCATCAGTGACGTGGGACTAGCGGGGACGACAGATACGCAGTATTTT
CDR3 protein: CAISDVGLAGTTDTQYF
CDR3 length: 17
D gene: TRBD2
clone size: -
V gene: TRBV10-3
J gene: TRBJ2-3

CDR3 DNA: TGTGCCATCAGTGAGGGGCAGGATAGCAATCAGCCCCAGCATTTT
CDR3 protein: CAISEGQDSNQPQHF
CDR3 length: 15
D gene: -
clone size: few
V gene: TRBV10-3
J gene: TRBJ1-5

CDR3 DNA: TGTGCCAGCAGCTTAGAGACCGGGACTAGCGGGAGAGAGGAGCAGTACTTC
CDR3 protein: CASSLETGTSGREEQYF
CDR3 length: 17
D gene: TRBD2
clone size: -
V gene: TRBV11-2
J gene: TRBJ2-7

CDR3 DNA: TGTGCCAGCAGTCGACAGGGGGCGTCTTACGAGCAGTACTTC
CDR3 protein: CASSRQGASYEQYF
CDR3 length: 14
D gene: TRBD1
clone size: -
V gene: TRBV28
J gene: TRBJ2-7

CDR3 DNA: TGTGCCAGCAGTTTAGACTCCTTAGAGGACGAGCAGTACTTC
CDR3 protein: CASSLDSLEDEQYF
CDR3 length: 14
D gene: -
clone size: -
V gene: TRBV27
J gene: TRBJ2-7

CDR3 DNA: TGTGCCAGCGGGGCCCACGAGCAGTACTTC
CDR3 protein: CASGAHEQYF
CDR3 length: 10
D gene: -
clone size: -
V gene: TRBV27
J gene: TRBJ2-7

CDR3 DNA: TGTGCCAGCACCTTCGTAGAGACCCAGTACTTC
CDR3 protein: CASTFVETQYF
CDR3 length: 11
D gene: -
clone size: -
V gene: TRBV6-1
J gene: TRBJ2-5

CDR3 DNA: TGTGCCAGCAGCCCCCTGGGGGGGACCCGACGCAATGAGCAGTTCTTC
CDR3 protein: CASSPLGGTRRNEQFF
CDR3 length: 16
D gene: TRBD2
clone size: -
V gene: TRBV7-3
J gene: TRBJ2-1

CDR3 DNA: TGTGCCAGCAGCTTAGCGTCGGGGACCCAGTACTTC
CDR3 protein: CASSLASGTQYF
CDR3 length: 12
D gene: -
clone size: -
V gene: TRBV7-3
J gene: TRBJ2-5

CDR3 DNA: TGTGCCAGCAGCTACCCAGGGGGCCGAGCTTTCTTT
CDR3 protein: CASSYPGGRAFF
CDR3 length: 12
D gene: TRBD1
clone size: -
V gene: TRBV11-2
J gene: TRBJ1-1

CDR3 DNA: TGCGCCAGCAGCTTACGGGACAGGGGGGACGAGCAGTACTTC
CDR3 protein: CASSLRDRGDEQYF
CDR3 length: 14
D gene: TRBD1
clone size: -
V gene: TRBV5-1
J gene: TRBJ2-7

CDR3 DNA: TGTGCCAGCAGTGAAACTCTTGGGGGGTCCGGAAACACCATATATTTT
CDR3 protein: CASSETLGGSGNTIYF
CDR3 length: 16
D gene: -
clone size: -
V gene: TRBV6-1
J gene: TRBJ1-3

CDR3 DNA: TGTGCCTGGAGTGTAGGCGCGGGAAACATTCAGTACTTC
CDR3 protein: CAWSVGAGNIQYF
CDR3 length: 13
D gene: -
clone size: -
V gene: TRBV30
J gene: TRBJ2-4

CDR3 DNA: TGTGCCAGCAGCTTGGACAGGGGTACGGACGAGCAGTACTTC
CDR3 protein: CASSLDRGTDEQYF
CDR3 length: 14
D gene: TRBD1
clone size: -
V gene: TRBV5-4
J gene: TRBJ2-7